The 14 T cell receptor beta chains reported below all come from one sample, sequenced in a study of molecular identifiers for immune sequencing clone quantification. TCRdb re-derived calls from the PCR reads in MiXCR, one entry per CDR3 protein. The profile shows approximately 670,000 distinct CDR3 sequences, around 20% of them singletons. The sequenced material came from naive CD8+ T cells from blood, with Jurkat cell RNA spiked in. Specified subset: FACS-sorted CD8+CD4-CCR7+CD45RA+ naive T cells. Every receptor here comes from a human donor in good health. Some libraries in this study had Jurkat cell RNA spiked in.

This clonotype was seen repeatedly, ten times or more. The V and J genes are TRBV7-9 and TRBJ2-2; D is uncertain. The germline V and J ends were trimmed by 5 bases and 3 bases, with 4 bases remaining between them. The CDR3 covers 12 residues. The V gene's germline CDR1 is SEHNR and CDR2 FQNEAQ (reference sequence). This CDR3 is CASSHYTGELFF. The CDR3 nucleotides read TGTGCCAGCAGCCACTACACCGGGGAGCTGTTTTTT.

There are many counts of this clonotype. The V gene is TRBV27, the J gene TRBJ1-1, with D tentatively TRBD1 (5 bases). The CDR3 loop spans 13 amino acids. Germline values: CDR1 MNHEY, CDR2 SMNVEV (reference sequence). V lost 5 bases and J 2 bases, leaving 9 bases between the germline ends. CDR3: CASSRQGNTEAFF. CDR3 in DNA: TGTGCCAGCAGTCGGCAGGGAAACACTGAAGCTTTCTTT.

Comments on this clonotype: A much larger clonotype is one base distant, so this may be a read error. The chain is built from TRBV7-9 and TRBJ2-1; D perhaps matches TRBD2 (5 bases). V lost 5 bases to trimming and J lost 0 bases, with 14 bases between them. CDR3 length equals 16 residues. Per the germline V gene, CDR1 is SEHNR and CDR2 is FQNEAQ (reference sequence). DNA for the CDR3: TGTGCCAGCAGCGCCCAGCGGCAGAGCTCCTACAATGAGCAGTTCTTC. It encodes CASSAQRQSSYNEQFF.

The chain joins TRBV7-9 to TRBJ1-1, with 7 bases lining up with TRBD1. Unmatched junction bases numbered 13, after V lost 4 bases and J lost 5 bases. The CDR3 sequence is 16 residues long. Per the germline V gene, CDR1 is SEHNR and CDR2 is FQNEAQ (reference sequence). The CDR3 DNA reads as TGTGCCAGCAGCTCCGGCCAGGGGGGCAGTGAGACTGAAGCTTTCTTT. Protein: CASSSGQGGSETEAFF.

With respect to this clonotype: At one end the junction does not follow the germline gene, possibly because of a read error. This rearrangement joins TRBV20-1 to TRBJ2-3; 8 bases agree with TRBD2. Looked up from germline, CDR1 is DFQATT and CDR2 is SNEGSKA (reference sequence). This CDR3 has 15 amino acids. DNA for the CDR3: TGCGGTGCTAGTACTAGCGGCTCCAGCACAGATACGCAGTACTTT. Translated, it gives CGASTSGSSTDTQYF.

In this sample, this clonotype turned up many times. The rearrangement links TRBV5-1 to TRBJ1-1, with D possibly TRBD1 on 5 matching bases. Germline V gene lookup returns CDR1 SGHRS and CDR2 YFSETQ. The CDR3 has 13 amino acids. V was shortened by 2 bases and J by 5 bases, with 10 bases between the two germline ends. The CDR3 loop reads CASSFGGETEAFF. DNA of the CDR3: TGCGCCAGCAGCTTTGGGGGGGAGACTGAAGCTTTCTTT. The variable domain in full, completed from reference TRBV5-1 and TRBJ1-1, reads KAGVTQTPRYLIKTRGQQVTLSCSPISGHRSVSWYQQTPGQGLQFLFEYFSETQRNKGNFPGRFSGRQFSNSRSEMNVSTLELGDSALYLCASSFGGETEAFFGQGTRLTVV.

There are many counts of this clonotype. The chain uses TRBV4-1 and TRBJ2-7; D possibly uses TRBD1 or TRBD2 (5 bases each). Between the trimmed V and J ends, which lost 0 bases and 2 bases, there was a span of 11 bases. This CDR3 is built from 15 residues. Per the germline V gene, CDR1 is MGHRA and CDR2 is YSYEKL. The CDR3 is CASSQDQGRTYEQYF. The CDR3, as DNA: TGCGCCAGCAGCCAAGATCAGGGACGGACCTACGAGCAGTACTTC.

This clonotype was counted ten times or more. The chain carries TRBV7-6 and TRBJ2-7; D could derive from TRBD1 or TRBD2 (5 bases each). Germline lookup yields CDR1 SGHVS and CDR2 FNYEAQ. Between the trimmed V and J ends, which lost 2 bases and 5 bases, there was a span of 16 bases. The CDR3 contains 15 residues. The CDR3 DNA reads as TGTGCCAGCAGCTTAACCGACAGTCCGGGGCACGAGCAGTACTTC. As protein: CASSLTDSPGHEQYF.

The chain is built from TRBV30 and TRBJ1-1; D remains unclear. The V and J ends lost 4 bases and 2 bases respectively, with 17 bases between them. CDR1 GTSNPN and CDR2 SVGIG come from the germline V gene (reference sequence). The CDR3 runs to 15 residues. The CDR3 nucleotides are TGTGCCTGGATCTCGAAAGGCGCTTTCAACACTGAAGCTTTCTTT. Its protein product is CAWISKGAFNTEAFF.

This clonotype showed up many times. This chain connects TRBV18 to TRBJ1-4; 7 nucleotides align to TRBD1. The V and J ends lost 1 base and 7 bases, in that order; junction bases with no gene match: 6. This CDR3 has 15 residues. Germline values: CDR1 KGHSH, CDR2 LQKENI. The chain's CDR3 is CASSPRDRLGEKLFF. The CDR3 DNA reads TGTGCCAGCTCACCACGGGACAGATTGGGTGAAAAACTGTTTTTT.

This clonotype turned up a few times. As DNA, the CDR3 is TGTGCCAGCAGCTTATGGGGCGGGAGCTCCTACAATGAGCAGTTCTTC. Protein product: CASSLWGGSSYNEQFF. The chain combines TRBV7-6 with TRBJ2-1, with 7 positions matching TRBD2. The CDR3 length is 16 residues. V lost 2 bases, J lost 0 bases, and 4 bases stayed unmatched. Germline loops: CDR1 SGHVS, CDR2 FNYEAQ.

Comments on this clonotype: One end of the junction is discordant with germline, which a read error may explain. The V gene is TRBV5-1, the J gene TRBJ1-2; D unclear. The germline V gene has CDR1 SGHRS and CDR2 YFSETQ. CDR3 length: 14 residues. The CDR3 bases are TGCGCCAGCGGCTTGGAGGGAAACTCCTATGGCTACACCTTC. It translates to CASGLEGNSYGYTF.

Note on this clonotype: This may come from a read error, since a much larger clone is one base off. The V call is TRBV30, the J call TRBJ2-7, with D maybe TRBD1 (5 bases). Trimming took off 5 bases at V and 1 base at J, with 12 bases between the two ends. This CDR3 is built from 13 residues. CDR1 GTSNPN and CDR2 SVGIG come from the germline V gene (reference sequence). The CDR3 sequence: CAWGSSGSYEQYF. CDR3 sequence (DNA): TGTGCCTGGGGTTCGTCAGGGTCCTACGAGCAGTACTTC.

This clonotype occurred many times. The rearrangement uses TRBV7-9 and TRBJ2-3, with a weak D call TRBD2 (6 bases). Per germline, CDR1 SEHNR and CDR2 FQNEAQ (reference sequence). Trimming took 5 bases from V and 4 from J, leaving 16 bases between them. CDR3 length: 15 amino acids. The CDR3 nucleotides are TGTGCCAGCAGCGCCGGGCCTAGCGTGGCAGATACGCAGTATTTT. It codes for CASSAGPSVADTQYF. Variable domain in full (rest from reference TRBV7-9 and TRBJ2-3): DTGVSQNPRHKITKRGQNVTFRCDPISEHNRLYWYRQTLGQGPEFLTYFQNEAQLEKSRLLSDRFSAERPKGSFSTLEIQRTEQGDSAMYLCASSAGPSVADTQYFGPGTRLTVL.